This record looks at one T cell receptor (beta chain) sequence and its context. Its target is not known. V was pared by 5 bases and J by 2 bases, with 5 bases of the junction left unmatched. Germline loops: CDR1 LNHDA, CDR2 SQIVND (reference sequence). CDR3 size: 15 residues. Only in-frame clones appear in the TCRdb table, and some are missing; sequencing was by immunoSEQ multiplex PCR. The data show around 140,000 clones, about 89% seen once. The sample belongs to a study of T cell responses to AZD1222 COVID-19 vaccine. The study, taken as a whole, reports: Clonal diversity was possibly underestimated; the donors were predominantly white British and more often female.

The clonotype was recovered from an adult who received the AZD1222 COVID-19 vaccine. The material was peripheral blood, obtained 28 days after the second AZD1222 dose. The chain combines TRBV19 with TRBJ2-1, with TRBD2 matching 8 bases. DNA of the CDR3: TGTGCCAGTAGTGTACCGGGACTAGCCTACAATGAGCAGTTCTTC. Translation gives CASSVPGLAYNEQFF.